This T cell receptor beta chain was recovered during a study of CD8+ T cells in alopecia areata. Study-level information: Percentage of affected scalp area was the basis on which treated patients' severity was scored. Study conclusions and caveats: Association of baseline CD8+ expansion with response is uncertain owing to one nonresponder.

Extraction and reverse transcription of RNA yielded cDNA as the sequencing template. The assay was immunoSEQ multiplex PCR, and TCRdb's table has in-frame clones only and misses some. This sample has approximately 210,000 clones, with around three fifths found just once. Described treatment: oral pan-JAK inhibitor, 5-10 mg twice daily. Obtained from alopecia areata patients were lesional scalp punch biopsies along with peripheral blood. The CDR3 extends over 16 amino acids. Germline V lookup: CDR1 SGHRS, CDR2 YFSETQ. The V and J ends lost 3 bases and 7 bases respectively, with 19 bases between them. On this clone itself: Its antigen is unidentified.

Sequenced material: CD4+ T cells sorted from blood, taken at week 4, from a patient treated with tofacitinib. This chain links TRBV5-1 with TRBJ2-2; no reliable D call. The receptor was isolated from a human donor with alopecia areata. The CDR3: CASSSSLHRNGGELFF. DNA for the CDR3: TGCGCCAGCAGCTCATCGTTACACCGGAATGGCGGGGAGCTGTTTTTT.